A single sample gave rise to the 6 T cell receptor beta chains below, sequenced in a study of T cells after yellow fever vaccination. Each CDR3 protein gets one entry after TCRdb re-called the 5' RACE reads with MiXCR. The sample has just over 250,000 distinct CDR3 sequences, approximately 5.2% seen once. Source: CD4+ T cells sorted from PBMCs, taken on the day of the yellow fever booster vaccination. Source of these receptors: a man younger than 35 who received the YFV17D yellow fever vaccine.

The sample holds a few counts of this clonotype. The chain employs TRBV20-1 and TRBJ2-5, with D possibly being TRBD1 (6 bases). The CDR3 runs to 14 residues. Germline-derived CDR1 and CDR2 are DFQATT and SNEGSKA (reference sequence). V lost 5 bases, J lost 3 bases, and 16 bases lay in between. CDR3 nucleotide sequence: TGCAGTGCTGCCCGGGACATCCTAAAAGAGACCCAGTACTTC. This encodes CSAARDILKETQYF.

This clonotype was detected only a few times. The genes are TRBV7-2 and TRBJ1-5; 9 nucleotides match TRBD1. Unmatched junction bases numbered 7, after V lost 7 bases and J lost 6 bases. Germline values: CDR1 SGHTA, CDR2 FQGNSA. This CDR3 region has 14 residues. For the CDR3, the DNA is TGTGCCAGCACCGTGGACAGGGGCGGTCAGCCCCAGCATTTT. Translated: CASTVDRGGQPQHF.

V is TRBV5-1 and J is TRBJ2-3; perhaps D is TRBD1 or TRBD2 (6 bases each). Trimming shortened V by 0 bases and J by 5 bases, and 13 bases separated the two germline ends. The CDR3 length is 15 residues. Germline lookup yields CDR1 SGHRS and CDR2 YFSETQ. Written as DNA, the CDR3 is TGCGCCAGCAGCTTGGGTTCGGGGGCTGAAGATACGCAGTATTTT. Translating gives CASSLGSGAEDTQYF.

This clonotype turned up a few times. V gene TRBV6-2 or TRBV6-3 combines with J gene TRBJ2-7, with D possibly called TRBD1 or TRBD2 (5 bases each). The CDR3 extends over 13 amino acids. Germline V gene data show CDR1 as MNHEY and CDR2 as SVGEGT. V was shortened by 4 bases and J by 3 bases, with 10 bases between the two germline ends. The CDR3 reads CASSFWGYYEQYF. The CDR3 region has the DNA TGTGCCAGCAGTTTTTGGGGGTACTACGAGCAGTACTTC.

This clonotype was seen repeatedly, ten times or more. The gene calls are TRBV12-3 or TRBV12-4 and TRBJ2-5; TRBD2 matches 9 bases. This CDR3 is 13 amino acids long. V dropped 6 bases and J dropped 5; count of bases not matched to a gene: 4. As DNA, the CDR3 is TGTGCCAGCAGAGCGGGAGGTTGGGAGACCCAGTACTTC. It translates to CASRAGGWETQYF.

This chain links TRBV5-4 with TRBJ2-3; 9 nucleotides match TRBD1. Germline V gene lookup returns CDR1 SGHNT and CDR2 YYREEE (reference sequence). V shed 2 bases and J 4 bases; nucleotides not matched to a gene: 5. This CDR3 comprises 15 residues. Written as DNA, the CDR3 is TGTGCCAGCAGCTTCGGACAGGGGCGGGCAGATACGCAGTATTTT. It specifies CASSFGQGRADTQYF.